Below, 25 T cell receptor beta chains from the same sample are listed, as sequenced in a study of T cell responses to AZD1222 COVID-19 vaccine. Libraries were prepared by immunoSEQ multiplex PCR; TCRdb keeps only in-frame clonotypes and omits some of them. Of tens of thousands of clones in the sample, about 90% were seen once. The material sequenced was peripheral blood, taken on day 0 of MenACWY control vaccination. These receptor sequences come from an adult in good health.

This clone was observed a few times. The J gene is TRBJ1-3, the V gene TRBV6-6, with a weak D call TRBD1 (5 bases). The V and J ends lost 6 bases and 0 bases respectively, with 15 bases between them. This CDR3 contains 16 residues. CDR1 and CDR2 from the germline V gene are MNHNY and SVGAGI (reference sequence). The CDR3 DNA follows: TGTGCCAGCAGAAGCCCGGGGGTTAACTCTGGAAACACCATATATTTT. Translated: CASRSPGVNSGNTIYF.

The V call is TRBV3-1 (or the pseudogene TRBV3-2), the J call TRBJ2-1; 11 nucleotides align to TRBD2. Trimming removed 9 bases from V and 2 bases from J; junction bases left unmatched: 3. The CDR3 covers 14 residues. CDR1 is LGHDT and CDR2 is YNNKEL in the germline V gene (reference sequence). In nucleotides, the CDR3 is TGTGCCAGTAAGACTAGCGGGACCTACAATGAGCAGTTCTTC. Amino acid sequence: CASKTSGTYNEQFF.

The CDR3 reads CASSLGHHSYGYTF. The CDR3 coding sequence is TGTGCCAGCAGCTTGGGACACCATAGCTATGGCTACACCTTC. The J gene is TRBJ1-2, the V gene TRBV11-2; possibly TRBD1 for D (6 bases). Trimming cost V 3 bases and J 4 bases, with 12 bases left between them. Germline values: CDR1 SGHAT, CDR2 FQNNGV. The CDR3 runs to 14 residues.

The gene calls are TRBV2 and TRBJ2-6; D remains ambiguous. The CDR3 spans 15 residues. Germline CDR1 and CDR2: SNHLY and FYNNEI. The V end was cut by 3 bases, the J end by 0 bases, with 6 bases between. CDR3 bases: TGTGCCAGCAGTGACTTGGGCTCTGGGGCCAACGTCCTGACTTTC. Its protein is CASSDLGSGANVLTF.

This rearrangement joins TRBV3-1 (or the pseudogene TRBV3-2) to TRBJ2-3, with TRBD2 identical over 10 bases. The CDR3 is 14 amino acids. The junction had 3 bases not matched to a gene; V was cut back by 6 bases and J by 3 bases. Germline CDR1 is LGHDT and CDR2 is YNNKEL (reference sequence). CDR3 protein: CASRAGGPTDTQYF. The DNA for the CDR3 is TGTGCCAGCAGAGCGGGGGGGCCAACAGATACGCAGTATTTT.

The V gene is TRBV7-9, the J gene TRBJ1-4, with a weak D call TRBD1 (5 bases). The germline V gene has CDR1 SEHNR and CDR2 FQNEAQ (reference sequence). V was cut by 5 bases and J by 8 bases, with 18 bases left in between. The CDR3 loop spans 15 amino acids. For the CDR3, the DNA is TGTGCCAGCAGCCTCCTCGGGAGGGGAGGAGAAAAACTGTTTTTT. It translates to CASSLLGRGGEKLFF.

The genes are TRBV7-9 and TRBJ1-1; tentative D call: TRBD1 (5 bases). Trimming stripped 1 base from V and 7 bases from J, with 13 bases between. CDR3 size: 14 residues. Per the germline V gene, CDR1 is SEHNR and CDR2 is FQNEAQ (reference sequence). The CDR3 DNA sequence: TGTGCCAGCAGCTTAGAGGGCAGGGTAGATGAAGCTTTCTTT. It is translated as CASSLEGRVDEAFF.

The V call is TRBV7-8, the J call TRBJ2-7, with 7 bases fitting TRBD2. This CDR3 is 17 amino acids long. V was pared by 2 bases and J by 3 bases, with 13 bases of the junction left unmatched. Germline loops: CDR1 SGHVS, CDR2 FQNEAQ. The CDR3 sequence: CASSLNFLAGAGYEQYF. The CDR3, as DNA: TGTGCCAGCAGCTTAAATTTCTTGGCGGGAGCGGGCTACGAGCAGTACTTC.

This rearrangement joins TRBV7-2 to TRBJ2-7; D is perhaps TRBD2 (6 bases). The V end lost 0 bases, the J end lost 7 bases, and 16 bases lay between the germline ends. The CDR3 length is 15 residues. Per germline, CDR1 SGHTA and CDR2 FQGNSA. CDR3 protein: CASSLAGGRSGEQYF. CDR3 sequence (DNA): TGTGCCAGCAGCTTAGCAGGAGGGAGAAGCGGAGAGCAGTACTTC.

This sequence joins TRBV19 and TRBJ2-7; tentatively, D is TRBD2 (5 bases). V lost 5 bases and J 3 bases, leaving 17 bases between the germline ends. The V gene's germline CDR1 is LNHDA and CDR2 SQIVND (reference sequence). CDR3 size: 15 residues. CDR3 amino acids: CASSRDYLGGYEQYF. As DNA, the CDR3 is TGTGCCAGTAGTCGCGACTATTTAGGCGGCTACGAGCAGTACTTC.

This chain joins TRBV5-1 and TRBJ1-6; D is ambiguous. The CDR3 consists of 14 residues. Deletions cut 4 bases from V and 8 bases from J, with 13 bases between. Germline lookup yields CDR1 SGHRS and CDR2 YFSETQ. For the CDR3, the DNA is TGCGCCAGCAGCGACCCTGGCGGCTATTCACCCCTCCACTTT. Protein: CASSDPGGYSPLHF.

The chain carries TRBV5-1 and TRBJ1-1; a weak D match, TRBD1 (5 bases). Germline CDR1 is SGHRS and CDR2 is YFSETQ. Trimming took 5 bases from V and 7 from J, leaving 15 bases between them. The CDR3 contains 13 residues. The CDR3 region is CASSMNRDLEAFF. CDR3 nucleotide sequence: TGCGCCAGCAGTATGAACCGGGACCTTGAAGCTTTCTTT. Full variable domain (missing parts from reference TRBV5-1 and TRBJ1-1): KAGVTQTPRYLIKTRGQQVTLSCSPISGHRSVSWYQQTPGQGLQFLFEYFSETQRNKGNFPGRFSGRQFSNSRSEMNVSTLELGDSALYLCASSMNRDLEAFFGQGTRLTVV.

The J gene is TRBJ2-7, the V gene TRBV27, with TRBD1 matching 9 bases. Germline CDR1 is MNHEY and CDR2 is SMNVEV (reference sequence). This CDR3 contains 14 residues. V dropped 5 bases and J dropped 3; count of bases not matched to a gene: 5. Written as DNA, the CDR3 is TGTGCCAGCAGTCCGGGACAGGGATACTACGAGCAGTACTTC. Its translation: CASSPGQGYYEQYF.

This clone has only one observation. This chain connects TRBV24-1 to TRBJ2-5; a possible D gene is TRBD1 (5 bases). The germline CDR1 and CDR2 sequences are KGHDR and SFDVKD. The length of the CDR3 is 15 residues. Trimming removed 0 bases from V and 3 bases from J, with 10 bases in between. As DNA, the CDR3 is TGTGCCACCAGTGATTTGAGACAGACTGAAGAGACCCAGTACTTC. It is translated as CATSDLRQTEETQYF.

This chain connects TRBV6-5 to TRBJ1-2; weak D call: TRBD1 (5 bases). This CDR3 has 13 residues. Germline CDR1 and CDR2: MNHEY and SVGAGI. Trimming removed 2 bases at V and 7 bases at J, with 11 bases between. For the CDR3, the DNA is TGTGCCAGCAGTTACGAAAGGAGGGGTGGCTACACCTTC. It is translated as CASSYERRGGYTF.

The CDR3 is CASSLGLGSSPLHF. CDR3 DNA: TGTGCCAGCAGCTTGGGACTCGGAAGTTCACCCCTCCACTTT. This sequence joins TRBV5-4 and TRBJ1-6, with D hard to call. There are 14 residues in the CDR3. V was clipped by 0 bases and J by 9 bases, with 10 bases between them. Germline values: CDR1 SGHNT, CDR2 YYREEE (reference sequence).

The chain recombines TRBV19 with TRBJ2-2; a weak D match, TRBD1 (6 bases). CDR1 LNHDA and CDR2 SQIVND come from the germline V gene (reference sequence). CDR3 length equals 15 residues. V lost 3 bases, J lost 4 bases, and 12 bases lay in between. CDR3 amino acids: CASSIQGTGTGELFF. The CDR3 nucleotides read TGTGCCAGTAGTATCCAGGGGACGGGCACCGGGGAGCTGTTTTTT.

The chain links TRBV5-1 to TRBJ2-1, with 8 bases fitting TRBD2. There are 15 residues in the CDR3. V lost 5 bases, J lost 1 base, and 5 bases stayed unmatched. Germline loops: CDR1 SGHRS, CDR2 YFSETQ. The CDR3, as DNA: TGCGCCAGCAGTGTTAGCGGGACTTCCTACAATGAGCAGTTCTTC. Encoded protein: CASSVSGTSYNEQFF.

The CDR3 protein is CATSRDLEDEQYF. The DNA of the CDR3 is TGTGCCACCAGCAGAGATCTAGAGGACGAGCAGTACTTC. This rearrangement joins TRBV15 to TRBJ2-7, with D uncertain. CDR1 and CDR2 (germline): LNHNV, YYDKDF (reference sequence). This CDR3 comprises 13 residues. Trimming took 0 bases from V and 5 from J, leaving 8 bases between them.

The chain's CDR3 is CASSQRDYGYTF. CDR3 in DNA: TGTGCCTCCTCTCAGCGGGACTATGGCTACACCTTC. The gene calls are TRBV6-5 and TRBJ1-2; the D is unclear. Deletions cut 11 bases from V and 3 bases from J, with 13 bases between. Germline CDR1 reads MNHEY; CDR2 reads SVGAGI. This CDR3 has 12 residues.

This chain uses TRBV7-2 with TRBJ1-3; D is undetermined. Trimming removed 5 bases from V and 8 bases from J, with 16 bases in between. Germline V gene sequence: CDR1 SGHTA, CDR2 FQGNSA. The CDR3 loop spans 14 amino acids. This chain's CDR3 is CASSPRGLVDTIYF. Written as DNA, the CDR3 is TGTGCCAGCAGCCCCCGGGGTCTTGTTGACACCATATATTTT. The full variable domain, rest sourced from reference TRBV7-2 and TRBJ1-3, is GAGVSQSPSNKVTEKGKDVELRCDPISGHTALYWYRQSLGQGLEFLIYFQGNSAPDKSGLPSDRFSAERTGGSVSTLTIQRTQQEDSAVYLCASSPRGLVDTIYFGEGSWLTVV.

V is TRBV7-9 and J is TRBJ2-5; TRBD2 might be the D (6 bases). The V gene lost 5 bases and the J gene lost 5 bases, with 15 bases spanning the gap. CDR1 is SEHNR, CDR2 FQNEAQ, per germline (reference sequence). The CDR3 has 14 residues. This CDR3 is CASSQTSEKETQYF. CDR3 in DNA: TGTGCCAGCAGCCAGACTAGTGAAAAGGAGACCCAGTACTTC.

The chain recombines TRBV4-3 with TRBJ1-2; D unresolved. Trimming shortened V by 1 base and J by 0 bases, and 9 bases separated the two germline ends. Germline V lookup: CDR1 LGHNA, CDR2 YSLEER. This CDR3 has 15 residues. DNA of the CDR3: TGCGCCAGCAGCCAAGGAGCCGGCTCTAACTATGGCTACACCTTC. Its translation: CASSQGAGSNYGYTF.

This clone was recorded only once. The chain is built from TRBV3-1 (or the pseudogene TRBV3-2) and TRBJ1-1; D uncertain. The CDR3 runs to 14 residues. Looked up from germline, CDR1 is LGHDT and CDR2 is YNNKEL (reference sequence). Trimming removed 1 base at V and 5 bases at J, with 11 bases between. The CDR3, as DNA: TGTGCCAGCAGCCAAGGCGACCTGGGAACTGAAGCTTTCTTT. The encoded protein is CASSQGDLGTEAFF.

The chain joins TRBV6-1 to TRBJ1-4, with D tentatively TRBD1 (5 bases). V gave up 4 bases and J gave up 8 bases, with 23 bases separating them. The germline V gene has CDR1 MNHNS and CDR2 SASEGT. CDR3 length: 17 residues. DNA of the CDR3: TGTGCCAGCAGTGCCGCCCCGGGGGTAGGCGGCCACGAAAAACTGTTTTTT. This gives the protein CASSAAPGVGGHEKLFF.